Following are 24 T cell receptor beta chains from one sample sequenced in a study of blood T cells in healthy people across ages. Then a second PCR, running about 6 to 12 cycles, was carried out with a sample-barcoded 5' primer and a J-beta primer mix. TCRdb reprocessed the 5' RACE reads with MiXCR, giving one entry per CDR3 protein. The table shows some 760,000 distinct CDR3 sequences, with 20% to 25% occurring only once. The data also belong to a second study, concerning T cells of mothers and their children.

The source material was blood. The receptor source for this set is a boy between 10 and 17 years old in good health.

Only a few counts were recorded for this clonotype. The chain has TRBV6-5 and TRBJ2-1; 8 bases agree with TRBD2. Per germline, CDR1 MNHEY and CDR2 SVGAGI. The ends lost 5 bases at V and 8 bases at J; junction bases unmatched: 8. CDR3 length: 14 residues. The CDR3 loop reads CASSPTGLDDEQFF. CDR3 in DNA: TGTGCCAGCAGTCCAACGGGACTAGACGATGAGCAGTTCTTC.

There are a few counts of this clonotype. The rearrangement joins TRBV6-5 to TRBJ2-4; the match to TRBD1 covers 7 bases. Trimming took 6 bases from V and 4 from J; bases not matched to a gene: 9. Per germline, CDR1 MNHEY and CDR2 SVGAGI. The CDR3 runs 15 residues. The CDR3 nucleotides are TGTGCCAGCAGCTCAGGGTGGGGACAGAAAAACATTCAGTACTTC. Amino acids: CASSSGWGQKNIQYF.

This clonotype was recorded a few times. V is TRBV7-8 and J is TRBJ1-2; D is unclear. The V end lost 3 bases, the J end lost 8 bases, and 10 bases lay between the germline ends. Germline assignment: CDR1 SGHVS and CDR2 FQNEAQ. The CDR3 loop spans 12 amino acids. In nucleotides, the CDR3 is TGTGCCAGCAGCTTGTTCTCTCACGGCTACACCTTC. Protein: CASSLFSHGYTF.

This chain uses TRBV4-3 with TRBJ2-7; a possible D gene is TRBD1 (7 bases). Between the trimmed V and J ends, which lost 0 bases and 4 bases, there was a span of 16 bases. CDR1 and CDR2 from the germline V gene are LGHNA and YSLEER. This CDR3 region has 16 residues. The CDR3 protein is CASSQDLEGASYEQYF. DNA of the CDR3: TGCGCCAGCAGCCAAGATTTGGAGGGGGCGAGTTACGAGCAGTACTTC.

The chain carries TRBV11-2 and TRBJ2-3; tentatively, D is TRBD2 (5 bases). Germline CDR1 is SGHAT and CDR2 is FQNNGV. This CDR3 region has 14 residues. Trimming took 7 bases from V and 1 from J, leaving 12 bases between them. CDR3 sequence: CASKADLGTDTQYF. DNA of the CDR3: TGTGCCAGCAAAGCGGACCTAGGCACAGATACGCAGTATTTT. Full variable domain (rest looked up from reference TRBV11-2 and TRBJ2-3): EAGVAQSPRYKIIEKRQSVAFWCNPISGHATLYWYQQILGQGPKLLIQFQNNGVVDDSQLPKDRFSAERLKGVDSTLKIQPAKLEDSAVYLCASKADLGTDTQYFGPGTRLTVL.

This clonotype was counted at least ten times. The chain joins TRBV20-1 to TRBJ2-1, with 12 bases that match TRBD2. V was pared by 4 bases and J by 7 bases, with 5 bases of the junction left unmatched. The CDR3 has 14 amino acids. Per the germline V gene, CDR1 is DFQATT and CDR2 is SNEGSKA (reference sequence). The CDR3 DNA sequence: TGCAGTGCTAAGCTAGCGGGAGGGCCGAATGAGCAGTTCTTC. It encodes CSAKLAGGPNEQFF.

This clonotype has just a few counts. This sequence joins TRBV18 and TRBJ1-4; D is unclear. This CDR3 comprises 16 residues. Germline loops: CDR1 KGHSH, CDR2 LQKENI. Trimming stripped 6 bases from V and 4 bases from J, with 18 bases between. The CDR3 protein is CASSSGPVVGNEKLFF. The CDR3 DNA reads TGTGCCAGCTCGTCCGGACCGGTGGTTGGTAATGAAAAACTGTTTTTT.

The rearrangement uses TRBV29-1 and TRBJ2-5; 7 nucleotides agree with TRBD1. The trim removed 5 bases at V and 2 bases at J, leaving 5 bases unmatched. In germline, CDR1 is SQVTM, CDR2 ANQGSEA. This CDR3 has 13 amino acids. The CDR3 is CSVLDRVQETQYF. The CDR3 coding sequence is TGCAGCGTTCTCGACAGGGTTCAAGAGACCCAGTACTTC.

The chain combines TRBV7-2 with TRBJ1-2, with D possibly being TRBD1 (6 bases). This CDR3 has 15 amino acids. Germline V gene data show CDR1 as SGHTA and CDR2 as FQGNSA. Trimming left V 3 bases short and J 4 bases short, with 15 bases between. The CDR3 coding sequence is TGTGCCAGCAGCTTGAGCGGGGGGGCGAGCTATGGCTACACCTTC. Amino acids: CASSLSGGASYGYTF.

This clonotype was recorded a few times. The chain carries TRBV28 and TRBJ1-1, with D perhaps TRBD1 (5 bases). Trimming removed 4 bases at V and 11 bases at J, with 17 bases between. The CDR3 sequence is 13 residues long. Germline V gives CDR1 MDHEN, CDR2 SYDVKM. The CDR3 DNA is TGTGCCAGCAGTTCGGCACAGGAGGATGTGGCTTTCTTT. Protein product: CASSSAQEDVAFF.

Comment on this clonotype: Germline and junction disagree at one end, which may indicate a read error. J is TRBJ1-4 and V is TRBV6-6; no clear D. This CDR3 has 15 amino acids. The germline gives CDR1 MNHNY, CDR2 SVGAGI (reference sequence). The CDR3 region is CASSYPRATSEKLFF. The CDR3 nucleotides are TGTGCCAGCAGTTACCCGCGCGCAACTAGTGAAAAACTGTTTTTT.

The V gene is TRBV3-1, the J gene TRBJ2-3, with D perhaps being TRBD1 or TRBD2 (5 bases each). The CDR3 is made up of 13 amino acids. The germline V gene encodes CDR1 LGHDT and CDR2 YNNKEL (reference sequence). The V gene lost 1 base and the J gene lost 7 bases, with 9 bases spanning the gap. In DNA, the CDR3 is TGTGCCAGCAGCCAAGTCGAGGGGAATACGCAGTATTTT. Its translation is CASSQVEGNTQYF.

This CDR3 is CASSPNLAGSYNEQFF. The CDR3 DNA reads as TGTGCCAGCAGCCCAAACCTAGCGGGCTCCTACAATGAGCAGTTCTTC. The rearrangement uses TRBV7-6 and TRBJ2-1; 8 bases align to TRBD2. CDR1 is SGHVS and CDR2 is FNYEAQ in the germline V gene. V dropped 5 bases and J dropped 0; count of bases not matched to a gene: 6. The CDR3 has 16 amino acids. Full variable domain (outside the CDR3, taken from reference TRBV7-6 and TRBJ2-1): GAGVSQSPRYKVTKRGQDVALRCDPISGHVSLYWYRQALGQGPEFLTYFNYEAQQDKSGLPNDRFSAERPEGSISTLTIQRTEQRDSAMYRCASSPNLAGSYNEQFFGPGTRLTVL.

Here the CDR3 reads CASSLGQRFNEQFF. The CDR3 region has the DNA TGTGCCAGCAGTTTAGGACAGAGATTTAATGAGCAGTTCTTC. V is TRBV12-3 or TRBV12-4 and J is TRBJ2-1; possible D gene TRBD1, 5 bases. The V gene lost 1 base and the J gene lost 7 bases, with 11 bases spanning the gap. The CDR3 spans 14 residues.

This clonotype appeared a few times. This may be a read error, as it is one base from a much larger clone. The final CDR3 position lacks the conserved phenylalanine or tryptophan, pointing to a likely read error. The CDR3 protein is CASSSRDRGSPLHL. In DNA form, the CDR3 reads TGTGCCAGCAGCTCCCGGGACAGAGGATCACCCCTCCACTTG. The chain employs TRBV7-2 and TRBJ1-6; 7 nucleotides line up with TRBD1. The CDR3 sequence is 14 residues long. Germline CDR1 is SGHTA and CDR2 is FQGNSA. V shed 4 bases, J shed 10 bases, and the junction held 7 bases outside the gene matches.

The sample holds a few counts of this clonotype. The V and J genes are TRBV7-6 and TRBJ2-7; TRBD1 is a possible D gene (5 bases). Germline lookup yields CDR1 SGHVS and CDR2 FNYEAQ. V was shortened by 5 bases and J by 3 bases, with 20 bases between the two germline ends. This CDR3 comprises 16 residues. The CDR3 bases are TGTGCCAGCAGCCTCCACGAGACTGGGGCGCGCTACGAGCAGTACTTC. Its translation is CASSLHETGARYEQYF.

In this sample, this clonotype turned up a few times. The chain is built from TRBV20-1 and TRBJ2-1; D tentatively reads TRBD1 or TRBD2 (5 bases each). The V end was cut by 4 bases, the J end by 0 bases, with 22 bases between. Germline values: CDR1 DFQATT, CDR2 SNEGSKA (reference sequence). The CDR3 extends over 18 amino acids. The CDR3 loop reads CSATWGYLEGSSYNEQFF. CDR3 nucleotide sequence: TGCAGTGCTACTTGGGGATATCTCGAGGGGAGCTCCTACAATGAGCAGTTCTTC.

The rearrangement links TRBV7-9 to TRBJ1-2; D is uncertain. Germline CDR1 and CDR2: SEHNR and FQNEAQ (reference sequence). Trimming cost V 1 base and J 4 bases, with 7 bases left between them. The CDR3 runs to 13 residues. The CDR3 nucleotides are TGTGCCAGCAGCTTAGAAAGGAGCTATGGCTACACCTTC. Amino acids: CASSLERSYGYTF.

There are a few counts of this clonotype. This chain connects TRBV7-9 to TRBJ1-2, with 10 bases that match TRBD1. The CDR3 is 18 residues long. The V segment lost 1 base and the J segment 6 bases; nucleotides outside the gene matches: 14. The germline CDR1 and CDR2 sequences are SEHNR and FQNEAQ (reference sequence). Here the CDR3 reads CASSLGWDRGRGRNGYTF. In nucleotides, the CDR3 is TGTGCCAGCAGCTTAGGATGGGACAGGGGTCGAGGTCGGAATGGCTACACCTTC.

The V and J genes are TRBV2 and TRBJ2-7; either TRBD1 or TRBD2 may fit D (5 bases each). Germline assignment: CDR1 SNHLY and CDR2 FYNNEI. The ends were cut back, 7 bases at V and 6 bases at J, with 16 bases in the middle. The CDR3 loop spans 13 amino acids. The CDR3 sequence is CASMKEGAGEQYF. The CDR3 DNA is TGTGCCAGCATGAAAGAAGGGGCGGGCGAGCAGTACTTC. The whole variable domain, filled in from reference TRBV2 and TRBJ2-7, reads EPEVTQTPSHQVTQMGQEVILRCVPISNHLYFYWYRQILGQKVEFLVSFYNNEISEKSEIFDDQFSVERPDGSNFTLKIRSTKLEDSAMYFCASMKEGAGEQYFGPGTRLTVT.

The rearrangement links TRBV4-1 to TRBJ1-6, with TRBD1 matching 7 bases. With V trimmed by 2 bases and J by 7 bases, 5 bases remained unmatched. The CDR3 is 15 residues long. Germline CDR1 MGHRA, CDR2 YSYEKL. CDR3 amino acids: CASSQPGTDNSPLHF. CDR3 bases: TGCGCCAGCAGCCAACCCGGGACAGACAATTCACCCCTCCACTTT.

The rearrangement joins TRBV7-9 to TRBJ1-1; 9 nucleotides align to TRBD1. V was clipped by 5 bases and J by 5 bases; unmatched bases: 6. The CDR3 has 14 amino acids. Germline V lookup: CDR1 SEHNR, CDR2 FQNEAQ (reference sequence). The CDR3 DNA reads as TGTGCCAGCAGCCTTGGGACAGGGACGACTGAAGCTTTCTTT. The encoded protein is CASSLGTGTTEAFF.

The table lists this clonotype with a few counts. The V and J genes are TRBV29-1 and TRBJ1-2; D ambiguous. The germline V gene encodes CDR1 SQVTM and CDR2 ANQGSEA. The CDR3 runs to 12 residues. The V gene lost 1 base and the J gene lost 8 bases, with 11 bases spanning the gap. The CDR3 protein is CSVEAPGGGYTF. The CDR3 DNA is TGCAGCGTTGAAGCACCGGGCGGGGGCTACACCTTC.

This chain links TRBV4-3 with TRBJ2-2, with TRBD2 matching over 12 bases. The CDR3 runs 18 residues. The V and J ends lost 1 base and 6 bases, in that order; junction bases with no gene match: 9. Germline-derived CDR1 and CDR2 are LGHNA and YSLEER. The DNA of the CDR3 is TGCGCCAGCAGCCAAGGGCTAGCGGGAGGGCCTCTGTCCGGGGAGCTGTTTTTT. Translation gives CASSQGLAGGPLSGELFF.